This T cell receptor beta chain was documented in a study of kidney transplant recipient with SARS-CoV-2 infection. This clonotype was found a few times. TCRdb re-called the reads through MiXCR, storing one row per CDR3 protein. The table records fewer than 250,000 distinct CDR3 sequences, 25% to 30% of them present only once. The germline gives CDR1 KGHSH, CDR2 LQKENI. There are 13 residues in the CDR3. V gave up 1 base and J gave up 1 base, with 4 bases separating them. The chain joins TRBV18 to TRBJ2-5; D not certain. The sample here was a blood sample, taken at baseline and between days 110 and 120 from a kidney transplant recipient. The receptor's source is a young adult male patient who had COVID-19 and was a kidney transplant recipient. Some T cells may be supplied by the graft donor. The CDR3 sequence: CASSPRIQETQYF. Here the CDR3 DNA reads TGTGCCAGCTCACCACGGATCCAAGAGACCCAGTACTTC.